This passage covers 6 T cell receptor beta chains from one sample sequenced in a study of blood T cells in healthy people across ages (dated by TCRdb to between 2014 and 2017). Libraries came from 5' RACE. Instrument used: Illumina HiSeq 2500. A second PCR of roughly 6 to 12 cycles was performed with a sample-barcoded 5' primer and a J-beta primer mix. TCRdb reworked the public reads: Q25 trimming with fastp, MiXCR clone assembly, productive beta chains retained. Each entry merges the rows of one CDR3 protein and shows their most common DNA and genes. The sample yields about 640,000 distinct CDR3 sequences; around two fifths were counted once. The ten largest clones capture 25% to 35% of the sample. Specimen: blood. These receptors were obtained from a man aged 80 or over in good health.

The rearrangement uses TRBV6-2 or TRBV6-3 and TRBJ2-7; D remains ambiguous. The CDR3 spans 12 residues. V dropped 2 bases and J dropped 4 bases, with 6 bases sitting between them. Germline CDR1 is MNHEY and CDR2 is SVGEGT. DNA for the CDR3: TGTGCCAGCAGTTACGGGTTTTACGAGCAGTACTTC. This sequence encodes CASSYGFYEQYF.

There are a few counts of this clonotype. The J gene is TRBJ1-2, the V gene TRBV7-2; possible D gene TRBD1, 5 bases. Trimming stripped 2 bases from V and 7 bases from J, with 17 bases between. The length of the CDR3 is 15 residues. Germline V gene lookup returns CDR1 SGHTA and CDR2 FQGNSA. CDR3 loop: CASSLSGQGNRGYTF. CDR3 DNA sequence: TGTGCCAGCAGCTTATCTGGGCAGGGAAATCGTGGCTACACCTTC.

This clonotype was detected a few times. The rearrangement links TRBV28 to TRBJ2-5; possibly TRBD1 for D (5 bases). CDR1 is MDHEN and CDR2 is SYDVKM in the germline V gene. The V and J ends lost 3 bases and 11 bases respectively, with 10 bases between them. The CDR3 runs 11 residues. DNA for the CDR3: TGTGCCAGCAGTTTGACAGTATTGCAGTACTTC. Translated: CASSLTVLQYF.

In the case of this clonotype: At one of its ends the junction is not consistent with the germline gene, which may arise from a read error. This chain links TRBV5-1 with TRBJ2-1; 7 bases fit TRBD1. This CDR3 spans 12 amino acids. Germline-derived CDR1 and CDR2 are SGHRS and YFSETQ. CDR3 DNA: TGCGCCAGCAACTTGGGACAGAATAAGCAGTTCTTC. This gives the protein CASNLGQNKQFF.

This chain links TRBV7-2 with TRBJ1-2; 9 bases fit TRBD1. This CDR3 has 15 amino acids. Germline trimming cut 4 bases from V and 7 bases from J; bases unmatched to any gene: 10. The germline V gene has CDR1 SGHTA and CDR2 FQGNSA. The CDR3 loop is CASSSADRGRSGYTF. For the CDR3, the DNA is TGTGCCAGCAGCTCCGCGGACAGGGGAAGGAGTGGCTACACCTTC.

This clonotype was seen more than once but under ten times. This chain joins TRBV29-1 and TRBJ2-1; tentatively, D is TRBD2 (6 bases). CDR3 length equals 15 residues. Trimming took 6 bases from V and 12 from J, leaving 27 bases between them. Germline V lookup: CDR1 SQVTM, CDR2 ANQGSEA. Here the CDR3 DNA reads TGCAGCGTCGCCTTAGCGGCCGGTCTGATGATCGGGCAGTTCTTC. Its protein is CSVALAAGLMIGQFF.